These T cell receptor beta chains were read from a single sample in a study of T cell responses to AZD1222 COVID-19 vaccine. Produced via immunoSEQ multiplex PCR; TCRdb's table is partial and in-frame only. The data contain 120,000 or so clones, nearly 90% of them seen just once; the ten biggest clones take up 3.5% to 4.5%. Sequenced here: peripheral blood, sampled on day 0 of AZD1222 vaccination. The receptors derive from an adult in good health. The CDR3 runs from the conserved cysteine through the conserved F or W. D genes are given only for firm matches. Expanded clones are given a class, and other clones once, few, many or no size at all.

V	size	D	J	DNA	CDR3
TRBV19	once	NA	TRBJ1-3	TGTGCCAGTGGGGATTCCTCTGGAAACACCATATATTTT	CASGDSSGNTIYF
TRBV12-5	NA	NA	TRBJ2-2	TGTGCTAGTGGTCCAACTCAGGGTCGCACCGGGGAGCTGTTTTTT	CASGPTQGRTGELFF
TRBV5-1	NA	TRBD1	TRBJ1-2	TGCGCCAGCAGCTTGGTGCAATCGCAGGGGGCCCTCTATGGCTACACCTTC	CASSLVQSQGALYGYTF
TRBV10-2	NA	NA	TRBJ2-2	TGCGCCAGCGGGGAGAGACGGGCAGGGAAGGACACCGGGGAGCTGTTTTTT	CASGERRAGKDTGELFF
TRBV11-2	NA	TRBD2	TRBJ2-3	TGTGCCAGCAGCTTAGCCGGACGGGAGGATTCCACAGATACGCAGTATTTT	CASSLAGREDSTDTQYF
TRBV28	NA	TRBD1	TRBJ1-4	TGTGCCAGCAGTTTATTTCAGGGGGCGTACGAAAAACTGTTTTTT	CASSLFQGAYEKLFF
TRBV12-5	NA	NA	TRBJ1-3	TGTGCTAGTGGTTTGGCCCAAGGGGTAACTGGAAACACCATATATTTT	CASGLAQGVTGNTIYF
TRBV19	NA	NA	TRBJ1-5	TGTGCCACTCTTCCGGGGGTAATCCCGAATCAGCCCCAGCATTTT	CATLPGVIPNQPQHF
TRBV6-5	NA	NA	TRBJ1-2	TGTGCCAGCTCGGTGGCAGGGGTAGTCTATGGCTACACCTTC	CASSVAGVVYGYTF
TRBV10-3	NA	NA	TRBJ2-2	TGTGCCATCAGTGAGTCTCAAGGGCAGCAACCCGGGGAGCTGTTTTTT	CAISESQGQQPGELFF
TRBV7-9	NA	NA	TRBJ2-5	TGTGCCAGCAGCTTAGGGGGGCTCTTTCCTAAGGAGACCCAGTACTTC	CASSLGGLFPKETQYF
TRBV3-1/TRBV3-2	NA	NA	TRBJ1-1	TGTGCCAGCACCGAAGACACTCGTGGCACTGAAGCTTTCTTT	CASTEDTRGTEAFF
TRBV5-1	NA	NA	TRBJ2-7	TGCGCCAGCAGCCCTTTATTATCCGGGGGTCGAGAGGAGCAGTACTTC	CASSPLLSGGREEQYF
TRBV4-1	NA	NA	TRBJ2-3	TGCGCCAGCAGCCAACCCCTCCGCTCCGATACGCAGTATTTT	CASSQPLRSDTQYF
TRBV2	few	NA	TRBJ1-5	TGTGCCAGCAGTCCAGAACCGGGAGCCCCTTATCAGCCCCAGCATTTT	CASSPEPGAPYQPQHF
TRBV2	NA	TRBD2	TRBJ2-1	TGTGCCAGCAGTGAACTTGGGCGGGGGAGCTCCTACAATGAGCAGTTCTTC	CASSELGRGSSYNEQFF
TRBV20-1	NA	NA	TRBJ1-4	TGCAGTGCTAGTGGGGGACAAGTACGGGAAAAACTGTTTTTT	CSASGGQVREKLFF
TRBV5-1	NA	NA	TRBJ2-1	TGCGCCAGCAGCTTGGCGGGGAGCTCCTACAATGAGCAGTTCTTC	CASSLAGSSYNEQFF
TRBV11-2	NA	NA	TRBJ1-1	TGTGCCAGCAGCTTATCAGGGAGAGCCTCAGGAAACACTGAAGCTTTCTTT	CASSLSGRASGNTEAFF
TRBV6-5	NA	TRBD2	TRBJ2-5	TGTGCCAGCAGTCCCACGGGGAGGGCCATCGAGACCCAGTACTTC	CASSPTGRAIETQYF
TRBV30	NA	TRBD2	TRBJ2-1	TGTGCCTGGAGTTCTGGGATCTCGGGAGGGCCGGAGGAGCAGTTCTTC	CAWSSGISGGPEEQFF
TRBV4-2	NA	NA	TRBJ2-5	TGTGCCAGCAGCCAGGGGGACGGCGAGCAAGAGACCCAGTACTTC	CASSQGDGEQETQYF
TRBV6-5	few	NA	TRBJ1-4	TGTGCCAGCAGTTTACAGGGTATGAGCGAAAAACTGTTTTTT	CASSLQGMSEKLFF
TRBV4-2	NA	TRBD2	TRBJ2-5	TGTGCCAGCAGCCGAGGACTAGCGGGGAAAGAGACCCAGTACTTC	CASSRGLAGKETQYF
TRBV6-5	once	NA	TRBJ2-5	TGTGCCAGCAGCGGGGCCGGGGAAGGGGAGACCCAGTACTTC	CASSGAGEGETQYF
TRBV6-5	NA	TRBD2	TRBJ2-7	TGTGCCAGCAGCTCTCCGGGACTAGCCTACGAGCAGTACTTC	CASSSPGLAYEQYF
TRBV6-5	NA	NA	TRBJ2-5	TGTGCCAGCAGCACGGTAACTACCCAGTACTTC	CASSTVTTQYF
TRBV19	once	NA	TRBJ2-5	TGTGCCAGTAGCCCAGATAGCACTGAGACCCAGTACTTC	CASSPDSTETQYF
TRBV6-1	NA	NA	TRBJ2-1	TGTGCCAGCAGTGAAGACTACCGATTTGAGCAGTTCTTC	CASSEDYRFEQFF
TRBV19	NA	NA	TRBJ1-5	TGTGCCAGTAACGGGGATCACAACAATCAGCCCCAGCATTTT	CASNGDHNNQPQHF
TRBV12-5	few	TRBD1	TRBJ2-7	TGTGCTAGTGGTTCTCGACAGGGTCCCACGCTCCACTACGAGCAGTACTTC	CASGSRQGPTLHYEQYF
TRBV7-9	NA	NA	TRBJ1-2	TGTGCCAGCAGCGTACAGGAGGGGTACTATGGCTACACCTTC	CASSVQEGYYGYTF
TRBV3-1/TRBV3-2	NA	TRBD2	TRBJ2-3	TGTGCCAGCAGCTTAAGCGGGAACGCGCAGTATTTT	CASSLSGNAQYF
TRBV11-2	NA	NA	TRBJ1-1	TGTGCCAGCAGCTTATTAGTGAACACTGAAGCTTTCTTT	CASSLLVNTEAFF
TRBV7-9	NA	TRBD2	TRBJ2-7	TGTGCCAGCAGCTTAGCTCTACGGGAGGGCCGCCACGAGCAGTACTTC	CASSLALREGRHEQYF
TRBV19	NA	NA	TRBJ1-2	TGTGCCAGTAGTTCTAGATATGGCTACACCTTC	CASSSRYGYTF
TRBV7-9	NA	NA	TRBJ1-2	TGTGCCAGCAGCGGCACCCTGGGGGGGAACTACTTC	CASSGTLGGNYF
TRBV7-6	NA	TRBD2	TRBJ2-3	TGTGCCAGCAGCTCTCCCGCCGGGGGCGGGGGGGCTATCTCAGATACGCAGTATTTT	CASSSPAGGGGAISDTQYF
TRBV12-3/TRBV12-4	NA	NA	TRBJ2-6	TGTGCCAGCACTAACTGGGGGGCCAACGTCCTGACTTTC	CASTNWGANVLTF
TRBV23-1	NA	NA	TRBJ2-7	TGCGCCAGCAGTCCCTCAGAGGTTGGGCAGTACTTC	CASSPSEVGQYF
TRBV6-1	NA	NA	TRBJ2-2	TGTGCCAGCAGTTCGTCGGGGGTCACCGGGGAGCTGTTTTTT	CASSSSGVTGELFF
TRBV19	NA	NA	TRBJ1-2	TGTGCCAGTCTCCCTTACGAGGGCGTGGACTATGGCTACACCTTC	CASLPYEGVDYGYTF
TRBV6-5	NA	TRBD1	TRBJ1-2	TGTGCCAGCAGGCCGACAGGGCGGTATGGCTACACCTTC	CASRPTGRYGYTF
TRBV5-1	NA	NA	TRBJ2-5	TGCGCCAGCAGCACCCTACCAGACCCGATTCAAGAGACCCAGTACTTC	CASSTLPDPIQETQYF
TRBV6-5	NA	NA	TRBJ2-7	TGTGCCAGCAGTTACTGGGGGGTCCAGGACTACGAGCAGTACTTC	CASSYWGVQDYEQYF
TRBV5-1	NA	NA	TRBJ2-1	TGCGCCAGCTATCACCGACAGGAGCGTGAGCAGTTCTTC	CASYHRQEREQFF
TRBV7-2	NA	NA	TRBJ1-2	TGTGCCAGCAGCTTGGGCGGCACCGAGGGAGGCTACACCTTC	CASSLGGTEGGYTF
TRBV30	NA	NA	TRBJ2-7	TGTGCCTGGAGCGGCTGGGGGATGGACTACGAGCAGTACTTC	CAWSGWGMDYEQYF
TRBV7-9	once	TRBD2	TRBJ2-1	TGTGCCAGCAGCTTAGCACAGACTAGCGGGGCCAATGAGCAGTTCTTC	CASSLAQTSGANEQFF
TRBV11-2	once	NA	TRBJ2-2	TGTGCCAGCAGCTTGACGTTAGGACCCAACACCGGGGAGCTGTTTTTT	CASSLTLGPNTGELFF
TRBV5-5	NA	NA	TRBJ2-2	TGTGCCAGCAGCTTGGGCCCAGGGATGACCGGGGAGCTGTTTTTT	CASSLGPGMTGELFF
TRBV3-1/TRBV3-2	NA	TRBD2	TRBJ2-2	TGTGCCAGCAGCCAAGAAAGGGCGGGGGACACCGGGGAGCTGTTTTTT	CASSQERAGDTGELFF
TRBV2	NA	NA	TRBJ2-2	TGTGCCAGCAGTGTTACGGGGCTTACCGGGGAGCTGTTTTTT	CASSVTGLTGELFF
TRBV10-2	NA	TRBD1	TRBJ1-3	TGCGCCAGCAGGGCCGGACAGGGTAGCTCTGGAAACACCATATATTTT	CASRAGQGSSGNTIYF
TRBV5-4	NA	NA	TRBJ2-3	TGTGCCAGCAGCTTCGACGGGCCAGTCAGGGCAGATACGCAGTATTTT	CASSFDGPVRADTQYF
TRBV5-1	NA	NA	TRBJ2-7	TGCGCCAGCAGGACAGTCAATTACCAAGCCTACGAGCAGTACTTC	CASRTVNYQAYEQYF
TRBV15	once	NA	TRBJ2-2	TGTGCCACCAGCAGAGGGAGGGGGGACTCAGGGGAGCTGTTTTTT	CATSRGRGDSGELFF